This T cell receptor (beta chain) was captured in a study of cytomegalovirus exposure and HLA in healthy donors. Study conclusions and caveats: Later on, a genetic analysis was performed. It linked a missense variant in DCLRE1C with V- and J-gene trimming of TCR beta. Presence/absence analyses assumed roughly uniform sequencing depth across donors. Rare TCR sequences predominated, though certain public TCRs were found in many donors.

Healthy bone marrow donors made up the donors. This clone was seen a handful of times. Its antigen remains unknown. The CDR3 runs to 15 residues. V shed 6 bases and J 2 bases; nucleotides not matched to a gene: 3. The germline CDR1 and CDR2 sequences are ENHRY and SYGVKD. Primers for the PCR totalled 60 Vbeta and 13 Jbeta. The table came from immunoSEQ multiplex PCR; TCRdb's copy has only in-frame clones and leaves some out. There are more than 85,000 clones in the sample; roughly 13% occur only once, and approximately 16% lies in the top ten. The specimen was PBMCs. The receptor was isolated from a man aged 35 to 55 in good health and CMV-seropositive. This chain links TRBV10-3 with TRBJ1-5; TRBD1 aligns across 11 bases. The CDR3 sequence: CAISGGQGGNQPQHF. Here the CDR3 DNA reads TGTGCCATCAGCGGGGGACAGGGGGGCAATCAGCCCCAGCATTTT.